These 17 T cell receptor beta chains were all obtained from the same sample, sequenced in a study of shared clonotypes between healthy human individuals. Using immunoSEQ multiplex PCR, the repertoire was profiled, and TCRdb retains in-frame clones only, with some absent. Of around 2.5 million clones listed, more than 85% are singletons. The sequenced sample consisted of naive CD4+ T cells from PBMCs. Subset here: CD45RA+ positively selected. These receptors originate from a man between 18 and 35 years old in good health. Some clones in this sample may be carry-over from other donors' samples.

This rearrangement joins TRBV7-9 to TRBJ1-2; 10 nucleotides agree with TRBD1. After removal of 8 bases from V and 8 bases from J, the junction contained 11 bases not matched to a gene. Looked up from germline, CDR1 is SEHNR and CDR2 is FQNEAQ (reference sequence). The CDR3 sequence is 14 residues long. The CDR3 DNA sequence: TGTGCCAGCGGTCTCCGGGACAGGGGAGAGGGCTACACCTTC. Translated, it gives CASGLRDRGEGYTF.

The chain is built from TRBV28 and TRBJ2-7; D is uncertain. V gave up 3 bases and J gave up 5 bases, with 8 bases separating them. This CDR3 is built from 12 residues. In germline, CDR1 is MDHEN, CDR2 SYDVKM. The CDR3 reads CASSFMAHEQYF. DNA of the CDR3: TGTGCCAGCAGTTTCATGGCTCACGAGCAGTACTTC. Drawing the rest from reference TRBV28 and TRBJ2-7, the complete variable domain is DVKVTQSSRYLVKRTGEKVFLECVQDMDHENMFWYRQDPGLGLRLIYFSYDVKMKEKGDIPEGYSVSREKKERFSLILESASTNQTSMYLCASSFMAHEQYFGPGTRLTVT.

V usage is TRBV6-5 and J usage is TRBJ1-2, with D perhaps TRBD1 (6 bases). CDR3 size: 14 residues. The germline V gene has CDR1 MNHEY and CDR2 SVGAGI. V was pared by 6 bases and J by 8 bases, with 19 bases between. The CDR3 protein is CASRTGGTFRGYTF. The DNA for the CDR3 is TGTGCCAGCAGAACTGGCGGGACATTCAGAGGCTACACCTTC.

This chain joins TRBV28 and TRBJ2-1; D is uncertain. CDR3 length: 11 residues. The V and J ends lost 6 bases and 10 bases respectively, with 10 bases between them. Germline CDR1 MDHEN, CDR2 SYDVKM. The CDR3 DNA is TGTGCCAGCAGAGGAATTGAGGAGCAGTTCTTC. This encodes CASRGIEEQFF.

This rearrangement joins TRBV6-1 to TRBJ2-4; TRBD2 matches at 14 bases. The V and J ends lost 4 bases and 0 bases, in that order; junction bases with no gene match: 11. The CDR3 consists of 20 residues. The germline V gene has CDR1 MNHNS and CDR2 SASEGT. Here the CDR3 DNA reads TGTGCCAGCAGTGTTTCGGGACTAGCGGGAGACTGGGTAGCCAAAAACATTCAGTACTTC. This sequence encodes CASSVSGLAGDWVAKNIQYF.

V and J are TRBV5-4 and TRBJ1-2, with D possibly matching TRBD1 (5 bases). V lost 3 bases and J lost 8, with 14 bases in between. The length of the CDR3 is 13 residues. Germline-derived CDR1 and CDR2 are SGHNT and YYREEE (reference sequence). CDR3 sequence reads: CASSYPGGEGYTF. The CDR3 coding sequence is TGTGCCAGCAGCTACCCCGGGGGGGAGGGCTACACCTTC.

Of note for this clone: The same CDR3 arises from other DNA sequences in this sample as well. The J gene is TRBJ2-5, the V gene TRBV7-3; D not certain. The germline V and J ends were trimmed by 0 bases and 5 bases, with 7 bases remaining between them. The CDR3 runs to 13 residues. CDR1 and CDR2 (germline): SGHTA, FQGTGA. CDR3 in amino acids: CASSLTLRETQYF. The CDR3 nucleotides read TGTGCCAGCAGCTTAACACTGAGGGAGACCCAGTACTTC.

This clone came up once. Other DNA sequences in this sample translate to the same CDR3. The chain employs TRBV5-6 and TRBJ1-2; D remains ambiguous. The CDR3 covers 12 residues. The germline V and J ends were trimmed by 0 bases and 7 bases, with 7 bases remaining between them. Germline V CDR1 and CDR2: SGHDT, YYEEEE. The DNA of the CDR3 is TGTGCCAGCAGCTTGGTATCGGGTGGCTACACCTTC. Translated: CASSLVSGGYTF.

The genes are TRBV2 and TRBJ2-3, with TRBD1 identical over 9 bases. The CDR3 is made up of 14 amino acids. The V gene end was trimmed by 10 bases and the J gene end by 4 bases; junction bases not matched to a gene: 9. The germline V gene encodes CDR1 SNHLY and CDR2 FYNNEI. CDR3 loop: CATYNRGQADTQYF. CDR3 bases: TGTGCCACCTACAACAGGGGGCAGGCAGATACGCAGTATTTT.

The CDR3 coding sequence is TGTGCCAGCAGTTTGTGGGGCCGGGGGGGAGCTTACGAGCAGTACTTC. It is translated as CASSLWGRGGAYEQYF. The chain employs TRBV28 and TRBJ2-7; TRBD2 matches 8 bases. CDR1 and CDR2 (germline): MDHEN, SYDVKM. V was clipped by 3 bases and J by 4 bases; unmatched bases: 11. The CDR3 totals 16 residues.

The V call is TRBV6-5, the J call TRBJ1-1; D unclear. The CDR3 is 13 amino acids. The V end lost 7 bases, the J end lost 1 base, and 10 bases lay between the germline ends. Per the germline V gene, CDR1 is MNHEY and CDR2 is SVGAGI. CDR3 in DNA: TGTGCCAGCACTTTCCGGCCGAACACTGAAGCTTTCTTT. Its protein is CASTFRPNTEAFF.

This chain connects TRBV7-9 to TRBJ2-1; D not resolved. With 1 base removed from V and 4 bases from J, the gap between germline ends came to 11 bases. Germline V lookup: CDR1 SEHNR, CDR2 FQNEAQ (reference sequence). The CDR3 is 15 residues long. The CDR3 protein is CASSLGRSVYNEQFF. CDR3 nucleotide sequence: TGTGCCAGCAGCTTAGGCCGTTCCGTTTACAATGAGCAGTTCTTC. Full variable domain (missing parts from reference TRBV7-9 and TRBJ2-1): DTGVSQNPRHKITKRGQNVTFRCDPISEHNRLYWYRQTLGQGPEFLTYFQNEAQLEKSRLLSDRFSAERPKGSFSTLEIQRTEQGDSAMYLCASSLGRSVYNEQFFGPGTRLTVL.

The V call is TRBV5-4, the J call TRBJ2-5, with D possibly being TRBD2 (5 bases). Germline values: CDR1 SGHNT, CDR2 YYREEE (reference sequence). The CDR3 has 16 amino acids. Trimming pared 1 base from V and 0 bases from J, leaving 13 bases between. CDR3 in amino acids: CASSLRFAGYQETQYF. The CDR3 DNA sequence: TGTGCCAGCAGCTTGCGTTTCGCGGGCTACCAAGAGACCCAGTACTTC.

The chain recombines TRBV18 with TRBJ1-5; 8 nucleotides match TRBD1. The V gene's germline CDR1 is KGHSH and CDR2 LQKENI. J lost 1 base, V lost 6 bases, and 5 bases had no gene match. This CDR3 has 15 residues. CDR3 amino acids: CASSQGAKSNQPQHF. The DNA for the CDR3 is TGTGCCAGCTCGCAGGGGGCTAAGAGCAATCAGCCCCAGCATTTT.

V gene TRBV7-6 combines with J gene TRBJ2-7; 8 bases agree with TRBD1. The CDR3 spans 19 residues. The V segment lost 5 bases and the J segment 0 bases; nucleotides outside the gene matches: 18. Germline V gene sequence: CDR1 SGHVS, CDR2 FNYEAQ. Written as DNA, the CDR3 is TGTGCCAGCAGCGTAGGGTGGGGTTGGAGGGACAGGCCCTCCTACGAGCAGTACTTC. It translates to CASSVGWGWRDRPSYEQYF.

The chain links TRBV7-9 to TRBJ1-3; 8 bases agree with TRBD1. The junction had 13 bases not matched to a gene; V was cut back by 6 bases and J by 3 bases. Germline V gene data show CDR1 as SEHNR and CDR2 as FQNEAQ (reference sequence). The length of the CDR3 is 17 residues. This CDR3 reads CASRLTDRATGGNTIYF. The CDR3 region has the DNA TGTGCCAGCAGATTAACGGACAGGGCGACTGGTGGAAACACCATATATTTT.

This rearrangement joins TRBV5-4 to TRBJ2-5; no reliable D call. The CDR3 loop spans 15 amino acids. V was pared by 3 bases and J by 4 bases, with 16 bases between. Germline V CDR1 and CDR2: SGHNT, YYREEE (reference sequence). CDR3 loop: CASSSPGLGAETQYF. The DNA for the CDR3 is TGTGCCAGCAGCTCTCCGGGCCTCGGAGCAGAGACCCAGTACTTC.